Below, 19 T cell receptor beta chains from the same sample are listed, as sequenced in a study of T cell responses to AZD1222 COVID-19 vaccine. Generated by immunoSEQ multiplex PCR, the TCRdb table keeps only in-frame clones and is missing some. The sample yields about 61,000 clones, around 82% seen once. Sequenced material: peripheral blood, taken 28 days after the second AZD1222 dose. The receptors were sampled from an adult who received the AZD1222 COVID-19 vaccine.

This chain joins TRBV19 and TRBJ1-5; no clear D. The CDR3 extends over 14 amino acids. V was cut by 7 bases and J by 2 bases, with 12 bases left in between. Germline V gene sequence: CDR1 LNHDA, CDR2 SQIVND (reference sequence). The CDR3 loop is CASKYWFGNQPQHF. The CDR3 DNA reads TGTGCCAGTAAGTATTGGTTCGGCAATCAGCCCCAGCATTTT.

The V and J genes are TRBV9 and TRBJ1-6; 7 bases line up with TRBD1. V shed 4 bases and J 10 bases; nucleotides not matched to a gene: 14. This CDR3 is 16 amino acids long. Germline CDR1 reads SGDLS; CDR2 reads YYNGEE. The CDR3 nucleotides read TGTGCCAGCAGCCCTTCATTCGAGGGGGCCGGGTCACCCCTCCACTTT. It translates to CASSPSFEGAGSPLHF.

The chain is built from TRBV9 and TRBJ2-5; D is possibly TRBD1 or TRBD2 (5 bases each). The CDR3 is made up of 15 amino acids. CDR1 and CDR2 (germline): SGDLS, YYNGEE. Trimming stripped 3 bases from V and 2 bases from J, with 14 bases between. As DNA, the CDR3 is TGTGCCAGCAGCGCCTTCACAGGACTGCAAGAGACCCAGTACTTC. It yields the protein CASSAFTGLQETQYF.

V and J are TRBV27 and TRBJ2-5, with 8 bases lining up with TRBD2. The ends lost 0 bases at V and 8 bases at J; junction bases unmatched: 2. Germline CDR1 reads MNHEY; CDR2 reads SMNVEV (reference sequence). The CDR3 contains 13 residues. As DNA, the CDR3 is TGTGCCAGCAGTTTATCGCGGGGGGCTACCCAGTACTTC. This codes for CASSLSRGATQYF.

The genes are TRBV28 and TRBJ2-3; 9 positions agree with TRBD2. This CDR3 contains 20 residues. V lost 5 bases, J lost 4 bases, and 22 bases stayed unmatched. CDR1 and CDR2 from the germline V gene are MDHEN and SYDVKM. The CDR3 protein is CASSPPPYWREGQRADTQYF. DNA of the CDR3: TGTGCCAGCAGTCCACCCCCTTATTGGCGGGAGGGTCAAAGGGCAGATACGCAGTATTTT.

The CDR3 nucleotides are TGTGCCAGCTGTGGCAGCTCCTACGAGCAGTACTTC. Translated: CASCGSSYEQYF. The chain has TRBV28 and TRBJ2-7; D uncertain. This CDR3 has 12 amino acids. V was clipped by 8 bases and J by 0 bases, with 8 bases between them. CDR1 is MDHEN and CDR2 is SYDVKM in the germline V gene.

The J gene is TRBJ1-2, the V gene TRBV7-9; 7 bases align to TRBD1. Trimming removed 4 bases from V and 1 base from J; junction bases left unmatched: 6. Germline V gene data show CDR1 as SEHNR and CDR2 as FQNEAQ (reference sequence). This CDR3 region has 15 residues. CDR3 sequence (DNA): TGTGCCAGCAGCTCGACAGGGCTCGTTAACTATGGCTACACCTTC. It specifies CASSSTGLVNYGYTF.

V gene TRBV4-2 combines with J gene TRBJ2-1, with TRBD2 matching over 10 bases. The CDR3 consists of 16 residues. With 4 bases clipped from V and 9 bases from J, the junction kept 12 bases outside the gene matches. Germline values: CDR1 LGHNA, CDR2 YNFKEQ. CDR3 DNA sequence: TGTGCCAGCAGCCGAGATCTAGCGGGAGCGGACGGTGAGCAGTTCTTC. Encoded protein: CASSRDLAGADGEQFF.

This clone was picked up a small number of times. The chain is built from TRBV28 and TRBJ1-6; no definite D call. V lost 4 bases and J 5 bases, leaving 18 bases between the germline ends. The CDR3 totals 17 residues. The germline V gene encodes CDR1 MDHEN and CDR2 SYDVKM. In DNA form, the CDR3 reads TGTGCCAGCAGTTCCCTCTCTGCCGGTCCTCATAATTCACCCCTCCACTTT. Amino acids: CASSSLSAGPHNSPLHF.

The J gene is TRBJ2-3, the V gene TRBV4-3; D call uncertain. This CDR3 contains 13 residues. V lost 1 base to trimming and J lost 5 bases, with 7 bases between them. Germline V gives CDR1 LGHNA, CDR2 YSLEER. The CDR3 loop reads CASSQVGVDTQYF. The CDR3 region has the DNA TGCGCCAGCAGCCAAGTTGGCGTAGATACGCAGTATTTT.

This chain links TRBV28 with TRBJ2-7; 7 nucleotides agree with TRBD1. CDR1 is MDHEN, CDR2 SYDVKM, per germline. CDR3 length: 14 amino acids. Trimming removed 4 bases from V and 5 bases from J; junction bases left unmatched: 8. The CDR3 sequence: CASSSPQGFDEQYF. CDR3 nucleotides: TGTGCCAGCAGTTCCCCACAGGGGTTCGACGAGCAGTACTTC.

The rearrangement links TRBV7-9 to TRBJ1-4; D unclear. CDR3 length: 15 residues. Trimming stripped 5 bases from V and 4 bases from J, with 14 bases between. The germline CDR1 and CDR2 sequences are SEHNR and FQNEAQ (reference sequence). The CDR3 DNA sequence: TGTGCCAGCAGCCTAGGGTCCTTGGGTAATGAAAAACTGTTTTTT. Its translation is CASSLGSLGNEKLFF.

The chain combines TRBV6-6 with TRBJ2-7; 9 nucleotides align to TRBD1. CDR3 length equals 14 residues. The germline V gene has CDR1 MNHNY and CDR2 SVGAGI (reference sequence). The ends lost 6 bases at V and 2 bases at J; junction bases unmatched: 5. The DNA of the CDR3 is TGTGCCAGCAGATTGGACAGGGGCCCCTACGAGCAGTACTTC. Its translation is CASRLDRGPYEQYF.

V is TRBV27 and J is TRBJ2-3, with 14 bases matching TRBD2. Per germline, CDR1 MNHEY and CDR2 SMNVEV (reference sequence). V lost 5 bases to trimming and J lost 3 bases; unmatched junction nucleotides: 10. The CDR3 has 18 amino acids. CDR3 coding DNA: TGTGCCAGCAGTCCTGGGACTAGCGGGAGCGGTTGGACAGATACGCAGTATTTT. The encoded protein is CASSPGTSGSGWTDTQYF.

The rearrangement links TRBV11-2 to TRBJ1-2; D not resolved. CDR1 and CDR2 from the germline V gene are SGHAT and FQNNGV. The V and J ends lost 0 bases and 8 bases respectively, with 10 bases between them. The CDR3 has 13 residues. This chain's CDR3 is CASSLEATQGYTF. CDR3 sequence (DNA): TGTGCCAGCAGCTTAGAGGCTACTCAGGGCTACACCTTC.

This chain connects TRBV6-2 or TRBV6-3 to TRBJ2-1; D is unclear. This CDR3 is 11 amino acids long. Trimming pared 5 bases from V and 12 bases from J, leaving 11 bases between. Looked up from germline, CDR1 is MNHEY and CDR2 is SVGEGT. CDR3 sequence: CASSDATGQFF. CDR3 bases: TGTGCCAGCAGTGACGCGACCGGGCAGTTCTTC.

The rearrangement joins TRBV28 to TRBJ1-6, with 7 bases lining up with TRBD1. V gave up 11 bases and J gave up 11 bases; unmatched junction bases: 9. CDR1 and CDR2 from the germline V gene are MDHEN and SYDVKM. The CDR3 extends over 12 amino acids. The CDR3 nucleotides are TGTGCCGGCAACAGGGGTGAGGCACCCCTCCACTTT. Translating gives CAGNRGEAPLHF.

This clone is categorized as medium-sized. The chain recombines TRBV28 with TRBJ1-4; 7 nucleotides align to TRBD1. The CDR3 covers 15 residues. V shed 2 bases and J 5 bases; nucleotides not matched to a gene: 5. Germline CDR1 reads MDHEN; CDR2 reads SYDVKM. As DNA, the CDR3 is TGTGCCAGCAGTTTAAGGGGGCAGGTCAATGAAAAACTGTTTTTT. As protein: CASSLRGQVNEKLFF.

This clone was counted only a few times. V gene TRBV30 combines with J gene TRBJ1-1; tentatively, D is TRBD1 (5 bases). The ends were cut back, 5 bases at V and 2 bases at J, with 9 bases in the middle. CDR3 length: 12 residues. Germline CDR1 reads GTSNPN; CDR2 reads SVGIG (reference sequence). CDR3 coding DNA: TGTGCCTGGGGGGGTAAAAACACTGAAGCTTTCTTT. Translated: CAWGGKNTEAFF.